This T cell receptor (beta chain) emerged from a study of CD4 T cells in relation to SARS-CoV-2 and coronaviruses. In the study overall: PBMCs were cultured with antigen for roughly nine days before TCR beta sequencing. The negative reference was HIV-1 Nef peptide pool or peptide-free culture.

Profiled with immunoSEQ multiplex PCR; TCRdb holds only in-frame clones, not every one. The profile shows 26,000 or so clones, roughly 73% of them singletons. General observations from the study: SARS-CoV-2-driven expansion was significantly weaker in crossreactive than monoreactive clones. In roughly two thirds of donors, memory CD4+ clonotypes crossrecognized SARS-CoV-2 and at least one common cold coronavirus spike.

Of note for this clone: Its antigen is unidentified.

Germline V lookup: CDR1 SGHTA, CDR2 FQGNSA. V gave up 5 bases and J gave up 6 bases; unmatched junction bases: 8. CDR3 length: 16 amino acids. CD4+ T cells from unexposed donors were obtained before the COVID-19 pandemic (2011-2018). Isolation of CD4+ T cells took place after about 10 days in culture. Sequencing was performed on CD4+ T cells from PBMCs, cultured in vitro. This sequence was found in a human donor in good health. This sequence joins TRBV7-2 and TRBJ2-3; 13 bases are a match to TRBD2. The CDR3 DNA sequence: TGTGCCAGCAGCACAACTAGCGGGGGGGCCGGGGATACGCAGTATTTT. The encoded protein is CASSTTSGGAGDTQYF.